This is a list of T cell receptor beta chains from one sample in a study of shared clonotypes between healthy human individuals. Only in-frame clones appear in the TCRdb table, and some are missing; sequencing was by immunoSEQ multiplex PCR. The sample consists of under 2.5 million clones, less than 95% of them appearing once. The sample comprised naive CD4+ T cells from PBMCs. These receptor sequences come from a man aged 18 to 35 in good health. Some clones in this sample may be carry-over from other donors' samples. Each CDR3 is given with its conserved first and last residue. Each record gives: CDR3 protein, CDR3 DNA, J gene, clone size, V gene, CDR3 length, D gene. A D gene is named only where the DNA matches it firmly. Some rows mark clone size as missing; the rest say once, few, many or name a class of expanded clone.

CDR3aa: CATTRDTAYGYTF
CDR3nt: TGTGCCACCACGCGGGATACCGCCTATGGCTACACCTTC
j_gene: TRBJ1-2
abundance: -
v_gene: TRBV15
len: 13
d_gene: -

CDR3aa: CASSQIIGGPYGYTF
CDR3nt: TGCGCCAGCAGCCAAATAATAGGGGGCCCGTATGGCTACACCTTC
j_gene: TRBJ1-2
abundance: -
v_gene: TRBV4-3
len: 15
d_gene: TRBD1

CDR3aa: CAWSRIRSYGTVTYEQYF
CDR3nt: TGTGCCTGGAGTCGAATAAGATCTTACGGGACAGTCACCTACGAGCAGTACTTC
j_gene: TRBJ2-7
abundance: -
v_gene: TRBV30
len: 18
d_gene: TRBD1

CDR3aa: CASSDQGGGGSSYNEQFF
CDR3nt: TGCGCCAGCAGTGATCAAGGGGGCGGGGGTAGCTCCTACAATGAGCAGTTCTTC
j_gene: TRBJ2-1
abundance: -
v_gene: TRBV10-2
len: 18
d_gene: -

CDR3aa: CASSPLSTLKEGNTIYF
CDR3nt: TGTGCCAGCTCACCACTGTCGACGTTAAAGGAGGGAAACACCATATATTTT
j_gene: TRBJ1-3
abundance: -
v_gene: TRBV18
len: 17
d_gene: -

CDR3aa: CASSLTDQETQYF
CDR3nt: TGTGCCAGCAGTTTGACGGATCAAGAGACCCAGTACTTC
j_gene: TRBJ2-5
abundance: -
v_gene: TRBV28
len: 13
d_gene: -

CDR3aa: CASRDSIYTGELFF
CDR3nt: TGTGCCAGTAGGGACTCTATCTACACCGGGGAGCTGTTTTTT
j_gene: TRBJ2-2
abundance: -
v_gene: TRBV19
len: 14
d_gene: -

CDR3aa: CAITEGAARGTDTQYF
CDR3nt: TGTGCCATCACCGAGGGGGCAGCGCGAGGCACAGATACGCAGTATTTT
j_gene: TRBJ2-3
abundance: -
v_gene: TRBV10-3
len: 16
d_gene: TRBD1

CDR3aa: CASGLVTGSGTEAFF
CDR3nt: TGTGCTAGTGGTTTGGTGACAGGGTCGGGCACTGAAGCTTTCTTT
j_gene: TRBJ1-1
abundance: -
v_gene: TRBV12-5
len: 15
d_gene: TRBD1

CDR3aa: CASSFLRRTSSYNEQFF
CDR3nt: TGTGCCAGCAGTTTTCTGCGGAGGACAAGCTCCTACAATGAGCAGTTCTTC
j_gene: TRBJ2-1
abundance: once
v_gene: TRBV28
len: 17
d_gene: -

CDR3aa: CATSRDRQFYEQYF
CDR3nt: TGTGCCACCAGCAGAGATCGACAGTTTTACGAGCAGTACTTC
j_gene: TRBJ2-7
abundance: -
v_gene: TRBV15
len: 14
d_gene: -

CDR3aa: CASSSPDMGVDIQYF
CDR3nt: TGTGCCAGCAGTTCCCCGGATATGGGAGTGGACATTCAGTACTTC
j_gene: TRBJ2-4
abundance: -
v_gene: TRBV6-6
len: 15
d_gene: -

CDR3aa: CASSPGQAGDGYTF
CDR3nt: TGTGCCAGCTCACCAGGACAGGCCGGAGATGGCTACACCTTC
j_gene: TRBJ1-2
abundance: -
v_gene: TRBV18
len: 14
d_gene: TRBD1

CDR3aa: CASSSRHDAQETQYF
CDR3nt: TGTGCCAGCAGCTCCCGACACGATGCCCAAGAGACCCAGTACTTC
j_gene: TRBJ2-5
abundance: -
v_gene: TRBV7-3
len: 15
d_gene: -

CDR3aa: CASSLFGGPEKLFF
CDR3nt: TGTGCCAGCAGTTTATTCGGAGGTCCTGAAAAACTGTTTTTT
j_gene: TRBJ1-4
abundance: -
v_gene: TRBV28
len: 14
d_gene: -

CDR3aa: CASSRGTSGRTDTQYF
CDR3nt: TGTGCCAGCAGTCGTGGGACTAGCGGACGCACAGATACGCAGTATTTT
j_gene: TRBJ2-3
abundance: -
v_gene: TRBV2
len: 16
d_gene: TRBD2

CDR3aa: CASSPRGGSYQETQYF
CDR3nt: TGTGCCAGCAGCCCTCGTGGCGGGTCGTACCAAGAGACCCAGTACTTC
j_gene: TRBJ2-5
abundance: -
v_gene: TRBV14
len: 16
d_gene: -

CDR3aa: CASSPIMNTEAFF
CDR3nt: TGCGCCAGCAGCCCCATCATGAACACTGAAGCTTTCTTT
j_gene: TRBJ1-1
abundance: few
v_gene: TRBV4-1
len: 13
d_gene: -

CDR3aa: CAWSRVYGYTF
CDR3nt: TGTGCCTGGAGTCGAGTTTATGGCTACACCTTC
j_gene: TRBJ1-2
abundance: once
v_gene: TRBV30
len: 11
d_gene: -

CDR3aa: CASSLQAQPQHF
CDR3nt: TGTGCCAGCAGCCTACAGGCCCAGCCCCAGCATTTT
j_gene: TRBJ1-5
abundance: -
v_gene: TRBV5-8
len: 12
d_gene: -

CDR3aa: CASSFPGLAGAARTGELFF
CDR3nt: TGTGCCAGCAGTTTCCCCGGACTAGCGGGGGCCGCGAGGACCGGGGAGCTGTTTTTT
j_gene: TRBJ2-2
abundance: -
v_gene: TRBV2
len: 19
d_gene: TRBD2

CDR3aa: CAWSHGSANTEAFF
CDR3nt: TGTGCCTGGAGCCACGGCAGCGCAAACACTGAAGCTTTCTTT
j_gene: TRBJ1-1
abundance: -
v_gene: TRBV30
len: 14
d_gene: -

CDR3aa: CASKRTRAAGELFF
CDR3nt: TGTGCCAGCAAACGTACCAGGGCGGCCGGGGAGCTGTTTTTT
j_gene: TRBJ2-2
abundance: -
v_gene: TRBV7-3
len: 14
d_gene: -

CDR3aa: CASSSPRENTEAFF
CDR3nt: TGTGCCAGCAGTTCCCCGCGTGAGAACACTGAAGCTTTCTTT
j_gene: TRBJ1-1
abundance: -
v_gene: TRBV6-6
len: 14
d_gene: -

CDR3aa: CASSSPGQGHNEQFF
CDR3nt: TGTGCCAGCAGCTCACCGGGACAGGGGCACAATGAGCAGTTCTTC
j_gene: TRBJ2-1
abundance: -
v_gene: TRBV11-2
len: 15
d_gene: TRBD1

CDR3aa: CASSLSGGPYEQYF
CDR3nt: TGCGCCAGCAGCTTGTCGGGAGGGCCCTACGAGCAGTACTTC
j_gene: TRBJ2-7
abundance: -
v_gene: TRBV5-1
len: 14
d_gene: TRBD2

CDR3aa: CAISESPAIDATNEKLFF
CDR3nt: TGTGCCATCAGTGAGTCACCCGCAATAGATGCAACTAATGAAAAACTGTTTTTT
j_gene: TRBJ1-4
abundance: -
v_gene: TRBV10-3
len: 18
d_gene: -

CDR3aa: CASSDLGGVGTYNEQFF
CDR3nt: TGTGCCAGCAGTGACTTAGGGGGGGTAGGAACCTACAATGAGCAGTTCTTC
j_gene: TRBJ2-1
abundance: -
v_gene: TRBV27
len: 17
d_gene: -

CDR3aa: CASSLGLESYNEQFF
CDR3nt: TGCGCCAGCAGCTTGGGTTTGGAGTCCTACAATGAGCAGTTCTTC
j_gene: TRBJ2-1
abundance: -
v_gene: TRBV5-1
len: 15
d_gene: -

CDR3aa: CAAYHRGQGPFF
CDR3nt: TGTGCCGCCTATCATAGGGGACAGGGACCGTTCTTC
j_gene: TRBJ2-1
abundance: once
v_gene: TRBV6-1
len: 12
d_gene: TRBD1

CDR3aa: CASSDFAAANQPQHF
CDR3nt: TGTGCCAGCAGTGATTTCGCGGCAGCAAATCAGCCCCAGCATTTT
j_gene: TRBJ1-5
abundance: -
v_gene: TRBV2
len: 15
d_gene: -

CDR3aa: CASSLRFWGVNTEAFF
CDR3nt: TGTGCCAGCAGCTTACGATTTTGGGGGGTAAACACTGAAGCTTTCTTT
j_gene: TRBJ1-1
abundance: once
v_gene: TRBV7-2
len: 16
d_gene: -

CDR3aa: CASYLGGANTGELFF
CDR3nt: TGTGCCAGCTACCTGGGGGGTGCGAACACCGGGGAGCTGTTTTTT
j_gene: TRBJ2-2
abundance: -
v_gene: TRBV6-5
len: 15
d_gene: -

CDR3aa: CASSEYPVGTVGGDEQFF
CDR3nt: TGTGCCAGCAGTGAATATCCTGTCGGGACGGTTGGGGGCGATGAGCAGTTCTTC
j_gene: TRBJ2-1
abundance: -
v_gene: TRBV6-1
len: 18
d_gene: -

CDR3aa: CASSPPGFSGNTIYF
CDR3nt: TGTGCCAGCTCACCACCGGGATTCTCTGGAAACACCATATATTTT
j_gene: TRBJ1-3
abundance: once
v_gene: TRBV18
len: 15
d_gene: -

CDR3aa: CASNDNGAPYGYTF
CDR3nt: TGTGCCAGCAATGATAACGGGGCCCCCTATGGCTACACCTTC
j_gene: TRBJ1-2
abundance: -
v_gene: TRBV6-6
len: 14
d_gene: -

CDR3aa: CASSPVGQPQHF
CDR3nt: TGTGCCAGCAGTCCCGTGGGGCAGCCCCAGCATTTT
j_gene: TRBJ1-5
abundance: -
v_gene: TRBV28
len: 12
d_gene: -

CDR3aa: CASSEIWGQSTDTQYF
CDR3nt: TGTGCCAGCAGTGAAATATGGGGACAGAGCACAGATACGCAGTATTTT
j_gene: TRBJ2-3
abundance: -
v_gene: TRBV6-1
len: 16
d_gene: TRBD1

CDR3aa: CASSYQAGVSYEQYF
CDR3nt: TGTGCCAGCAGCTACCAGGCGGGGGTCTCCTACGAGCAGTACTTC
j_gene: TRBJ2-7
abundance: -
v_gene: TRBV11-2
len: 15
d_gene: TRBD2

CDR3aa: CASSFYGTGLFANTEAFF
CDR3nt: TGTGCCAGCAGCTTCTACGGGACAGGGCTTTTCGCGAACACTGAAGCTTTCTTT
j_gene: TRBJ1-1
abundance: -
v_gene: TRBV11-2
len: 18
d_gene: TRBD1

CDR3aa: CASSQGELGGEGQYF
CDR3nt: TGCGCCAGCAGCCAAGGGGAACTCGGGGGCGAGGGGCAGTACTTC
j_gene: TRBJ2-7
abundance: -
v_gene: TRBV4-1
len: 15
d_gene: -

CDR3aa: CASSLAGVAYNEQFF
CDR3nt: TGTGCCAGCAGCTTGGCCGGGGTGGCCTACAATGAGCAGTTCTTC
j_gene: TRBJ2-1
abundance: -
v_gene: TRBV5-4
len: 15
d_gene: -

CDR3aa: CASLTGQMETQYF
CDR3nt: TGTGCCAGCTTAACCGGCCAGATGGAGACCCAGTACTTC
j_gene: TRBJ2-5
abundance: -
v_gene: TRBV18
len: 13
d_gene: -

CDR3aa: CASSLKRRTFGTEAFF
CDR3nt: TGTGCCAGCAGTTTAAAGCGGAGGACTTTTGGCACTGAAGCTTTCTTT
j_gene: TRBJ1-1
abundance: -
v_gene: TRBV28
len: 16
d_gene: -

CDR3aa: CATTLAGGPQSAQYF
CDR3nt: TGTGCCACCACACTAGCGGGAGGGCCACAGTCTGCGCAGTATTTT
j_gene: TRBJ2-3
abundance: -
v_gene: TRBV2
len: 15
d_gene: TRBD2

CDR3aa: CASSLIGTEYQETQYF
CDR3nt: TGTGCCAGCAGCTTAATAGGGACAGAGTACCAAGAGACCCAGTACTTC
j_gene: TRBJ2-5
abundance: -
v_gene: TRBV7-9
len: 16
d_gene: TRBD1

CDR3aa: CGSTGRWTEAFF
CDR3nt: TGTGGATCGACAGGGCGGTGGACTGAAGCTTTCTTT
j_gene: TRBJ1-1
abundance: -
v_gene: TRBV19
len: 12
d_gene: TRBD1

CDR3aa: CASSNKGDTEAFF
CDR3nt: TGTGCCAGCAGCAATAAAGGGGACACTGAAGCTTTCTTT
j_gene: TRBJ1-1
abundance: -
v_gene: TRBV7-2
len: 13
d_gene: -